This T cell receptor (beta chain) was recorded in a study of graft-versus-host responses after intestinal transplantation. Turning to the study itself: Every one of the recipients received anti-thymocyte globulin induction and afterwards took tacrolimus and steroids for about 3 years. Study-wide findings and caveats: Recipient-marrow GvH clones were detected, some having first appeared in ileum or blood. Graft-donor T cell macrochimerism coincided with high graft-versus-host to host-versus-graft clonal ratios in allografts.

Measured with immunoSEQ multiplex PCR; TCRdb has only the in-frame clones, and not every one. This table holds about 2,000 clones, under 90% found once. Grafts had their tissue processed, releasing intraepithelial and lamina propria lymphocytes. Per germline, CDR1 LGHNA and CDR2 YSLEER. Trimming removed 4 bases at V and 5 bases at J, with 23 bases between. CDR3 length equals 17 residues. In regard to this clone: The antigen remains undetermined.

This sample comprised ileum tissue, obtained 12 days after intestinal transplant. The receptor was derived from a human patient who received an intestinal transplant, so some T cells may come from the graft donor. The chain is built from TRBV4-3 and TRBJ1-2; weak D call: TRBD1 (6 bases). CDR3 DNA: TGCGCCAGCAGCCCCTTTAGCAGGGGTAAGTTTTGGTATGGCTACACCTTC. Its translation is CASSPFSRGKFWYGYTF.